This T cell receptor beta chain derives from a study of PD-1 blockade in classical Hodgkin lymphoma. All the patients suffered relapse after autologous stem cell transplantation, and brentuximab vedotin exposure differed. This clone was counted only a few times. Its antigen is unknown. General study findings and limits: In CD4+ cells, TCR diversity went up significantly by C4D1, but in CD8+ cells it did not. Newly diagnosed patients reportedly had lower baseline TCR diversity than healthy donors.

V lost 4 bases and J 5 bases, leaving 13 bases between the germline ends. The CDR3 length is 13 residues. Germline V gives CDR1 SGHRS, CDR2 YFSETQ. Here immunoSEQ multiplex PCR was the method, and the copy in TCRdb shows in-frame clones only, minus some. The repertoire holds around 45,000 clones, around nine tenths seen once, with about 8.9% in the top ten. J is TRBJ2-7 and V is TRBV5-1, with D maybe TRBD2 (6 bases). This sequence was found in a human donor with classical Hodgkin lymphoma. Here the sequenced sample was peripheral blood mononuclear cells (PBMCs), taken at baseline. The CDR3 DNA reads TGCGCCAGCAGCCCCGGAGGGCGGAACGAGCAGTACTTC. Protein: CASSPGGRNEQYF.